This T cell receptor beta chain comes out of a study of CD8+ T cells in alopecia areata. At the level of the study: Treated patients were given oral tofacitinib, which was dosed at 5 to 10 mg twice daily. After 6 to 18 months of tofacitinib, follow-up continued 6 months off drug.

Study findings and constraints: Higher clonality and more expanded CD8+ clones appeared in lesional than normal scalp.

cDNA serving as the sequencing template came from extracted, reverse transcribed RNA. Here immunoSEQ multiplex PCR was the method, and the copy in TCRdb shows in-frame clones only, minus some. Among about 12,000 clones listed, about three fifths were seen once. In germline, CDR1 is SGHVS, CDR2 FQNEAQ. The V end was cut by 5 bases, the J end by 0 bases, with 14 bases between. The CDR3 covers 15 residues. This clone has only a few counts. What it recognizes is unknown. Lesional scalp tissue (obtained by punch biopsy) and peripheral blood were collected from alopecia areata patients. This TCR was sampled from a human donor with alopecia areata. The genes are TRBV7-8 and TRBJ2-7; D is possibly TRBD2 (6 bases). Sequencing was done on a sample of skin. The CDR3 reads CASSPDYTPSYEQYF. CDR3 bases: TGTGCCAGCAGCCCGGACTACACCCCCTCCTACGAGCAGTACTTC.